The rows below give T cell receptor beta chains drawn from one sample of a study of T cell changes during pregnancy in multiple sclerosis. TCRdb keeps only in-frame clones here, not all; method: immunoSEQ multiplex PCR. Among 80,000 to 100,000 clones listed, less than 95% were seen once. The sample was peripheral blood, taken in the second trimester of pregnancy. The receptors come from a female donor in good health, enrolled as a control in a pregnancy study. Both conserved end residues are part of each CDR3. The D gene is left open where the match is weak. Part of the rows lack a size; the others show once, few, many or a class for expanded clones.

abundance	d_gene	len	j_gene	v_gene	CDR3aa	CDR3nt
.	.	13	TRBJ1-1	TRBV6-1	CASSEAAGVEAFF	TGTGCCAGCAGTGAAGCTGCCGGGGTAGAAGCTTTCTTT
.	TRBD1	15	TRBJ2-7	TRBV5-1	CASTPAGQGPYEQYF	TGCGCCAGCACCCCGGCGGGACAGGGCCCCTACGAGCAGTACTTC
.	TRBD1	15	TRBJ2-3	TRBV4-1	CASSPRDRGADTQYF	TGCGCCAGCAGCCCCCGGGACAGGGGAGCAGATACGCAGTATTTT
.	TRBD1	13	TRBJ1-3	TRBV6-1	CASSGTGGNTIYF	TGTGCCAGCAGCGGGACAGGGGGAAACACCATATATTTT
.	TRBD1	15	TRBJ1-3	TRBV7-7	CASSLGQGAGNTIYF	TGTGCCAGCAGCCTTGGGCAGGGGGCTGGAAACACCATATATTTT
.	TRBD2	16	TRBJ2-3	TRBV12-5	CASGLGRSGGADTQYF	TGTGCTAGTGGTTTGGGGAGGAGCGGGGGAGCAGATACGCAGTATTTT
.	.	17	TRBJ1-5	TRBV2	CASSDPPTSNSNQPQHF	TGTGCCAGCAGTGACCCACCTACTTCGAATAGCAATCAGCCCCAGCATTTT
.	.	14	TRBJ1-2	TRBV27	CASSFGHSNYGYTF	TGTGCCAGCAGTTTCGGACACTCTAACTATGGCTACACCTTC
once	.	14	TRBJ1-5	TRBV6-1	CASRGVGGNQPQHF	TGTGCCAGCAGGGGAGTCGGGGGTAATCAGCCCCAGCATTTT
.	.	14	TRBJ2-1	TRBV7-9	CASQTGASYNEQFF	TGTGCCAGTCAGACAGGAGCCTCCTACAATGAGCAGTTCTTC
.	.	15	TRBJ2-7	TRBV23-1	CASSPPDSAVYEQYF	TGCGCCAGCAGCCCCCCCGACAGCGCTGTCTACGAGCAGTACTTC
once	.	16	TRBJ2-3	TRBV9	CASSVEGTQLTDTQYF	TGTGCCAGCAGCGTAGAAGGGACTCAACTCACAGATACGCAGTATTTT
.	.	15	TRBJ1-1	TRBV18	CASSPGGAQNTEAFF	TGTGCCAGCTCACCAGGGGGGGCGCAGAACACTGAAGCTTTCTTT
.	TRBD1	17	TRBJ1-4	TRBV7-2	CASSFGTGGAGSEKLFF	TGTGCCAGCAGCTTCGGGACAGGGGGCGCAGGGAGTGAAAAACTGTTTTTT
.	.	15	TRBJ1-3	TRBV9	CASSGLFSSGNTIYF	TGTGCCAGCAGCGGTCTCTTCAGCTCTGGAAACACCATATATTTT
once	.	13	TRBJ1-4	TRBV6-1	CASSEKGREKLFF	TGTGCCAGCAGTGAGAAGGGGAGGGAAAAACTGTTTTTT
.	TRBD2	17	TRBJ2-7	TRBV25-1	CASTSPGGSGRSYEQYF	TGTGCCAGCACCTCCCCCGGTGGTAGCGGGAGATCCTACGAGCAGTACTTC
.	.	14	TRBJ1-4	TRBV18	CASSPRGTLEKLFF	TGTGCCAGCTCACCCCGGGGAACACTAGAAAAACTGTTTTTT
.	.	16	TRBJ2-7	TRBV7-8	CASSLVRRYLSYEQYF	TGTGCCAGCAGCTTAGTGCGCCGTTACCTATCCTACGAGCAGTACTTC
few	.	14	TRBJ1-1	TRBV15	CATSRDLWNTEAFF	TGTGCCACCAGCAGAGACCTATGGAACACTGAAGCTTTCTTT
.	.	15	TRBJ2-7	TRBV5-1	CASSLVPNLVTEQYF	TGCGCCAGCAGCTTGGTGCCTAATCTAGTAACCGAGCAGTACTTC
.	.	18	TRBJ1-2	TRBV4-2	CASSQEKVGGIATGGYTF	TGTGCCAGCAGCCAAGAGAAGGTAGGAGGTATCGCTACGGGTGGCTACACCTTC
.	.	13	TRBJ1-2	TRBV9	CASSVRGSYGYTF	TGTGCCAGCAGCGTCAGGGGTAGCTATGGCTACACCTTC
.	TRBD1	17	TRBJ2-7	TRBV25-1	CASSELLSGTGKHEQYF	TGTGCCAGCAGTGAGTTGCTGTCCGGGACAGGAAAACACGAGCAGTACTTC
.	.	13	TRBJ1-2	TRBV6-5	CASTPSRGGGYTF	TGTGCCAGCACCCCGAGCCGGGGGGGCGGCTACACCTTC
.	TRBD1	15	TRBJ2-7	TRBV15	CATSRALDRGYEQYF	TGTGCCACCAGCAGAGCATTGGACAGGGGGTACGAGCAGTACTTC
.	.	15	TRBJ2-1	TRBV21-1	CARPSGGQLYNEQFF	TGTGCCAGACCTAGCGGGGGGCAACTCTACAATGAGCAGTTCTTC
.	.	16	TRBJ1-5	TRBV7-2	CASSPSRGGGNQPQHF	TGTGCCAGCAGCCCCTCTCGGGGGGGCGGCAATCAGCCCCAGCATTTT
.	TRBD2	16	TRBJ2-2	TRBV27	CASSFPQREGPGELFF	TGTGCCAGCAGTTTTCCCCAGCGGGAGGGCCCCGGGGAGCTGTTTTTT
.	.	13	TRBJ1-1	TRBV19	CASRPAPNTEAFF	TGTGCTTCCAGGCCAGCCCCGAACACTGAAGCTTTCTTT
.	.	16	TRBJ2-2	TRBV15	CATSNPRQSNTGELFF	TGTGCCACCAGCAACCCGAGGCAGTCGAACACCGGGGAGCTGTTTTTT
.	.	15	TRBJ2-5	TRBV7-7	CASSPYTGIVKTQYF	TGTGCCAGCAGCCCATACACCGGGATCGTGAAGACCCAGTACTTC
.	.	12	TRBJ2-7	TRBV7-6	CASSPLGDEQYF	TGTGCCAGCAGCCCCTTGGGCGACGAGCAGTACTTC
.	TRBD2	17	TRBJ2-1	TRBV6-1	CASSEFTTGTSGNEQFF	TGTGCCAGCAGTGAATTCACTACCGGGACTAGCGGTAATGAGCAGTTCTTC
.	TRBD2	14	TRBJ2-1	TRBV7-9	CASSFGTSGNEQFF	TGTGCCAGCAGCTTCGGGACTAGCGGGAATGAGCAGTTCTTC
.	.	15	TRBJ1-2	TRBV27	CASSLDRGFVYGYTF	TGTGCCAGCAGTTTAGATAGAGGGTTTGTCTATGGCTACACCTTC
.	.	15	TRBJ2-5	TRBV11-2	CASSHLYRYQETQYF	TGTGCCAGCAGCCACCTTTACAGGTACCAAGAGACCCAGTACTTC
once	TRBD1	12	TRBJ2-3	TRBV27	CASTGGVDTQYF	TGTGCCAGCACAGGGGGCGTAGATACGCAGTATTTT
.	TRBD1	15	TRBJ1-1	TRBV27	CASSFQGVENTEAFF	TGTGCCAGCAGTTTTCAGGGGGTGGAAAACACTGAAGCTTTCTTT
.	.	15	TRBJ2-2	TRBV27	CASRQTGSLTGELFF	TGTGCCAGCAGACAGACAGGATCGTTGACCGGGGAGCTGTTTTTT
.	.	15	TRBJ1-4	TRBV2	CASSEASAGNEKLFF	TGTGCCAGCAGTGAAGCGTCCGCGGGTAATGAAAAACTGTTTTTT
.	TRBD2	16	TRBJ2-3	TRBV6-6	CASSPGTSGSTDTQYF	TGTGCCAGCAGCCCCGGGACTAGCGGGAGCACAGATACGCAGTATTTT
few	TRBD2	16	TRBJ2-1	TRBV6-4	CASSDKGGGAVDEQFF	TGTGCCAGCAGTGACAAAGGCGGGGGGGCCGTGGATGAGCAGTTCTTC
.	TRBD2	16	TRBJ2-2	TRBV27	CASSLSRGGATGELFF	TGTGCCAGCAGTTTAAGTCGGGGGGGGGCCACCGGGGAGCTGTTTTTT
.	.	16	TRBJ1-4	TRBV5-1	CASSFKIREGNEKLFF	TGCGCCAGCAGCTTTAAGATTCGAGAGGGAAATGAAAAACTGTTTTTT
once	.	13	TRBJ1-1	TRBV7-2	CASSFGYGDEAFF	TGTGCCAGCAGCTTTGGTTACGGTGATGAAGCTTTCTTT
.	TRBD2	19	TRBJ2-5	TRBV7-6	CASSPRTSGGLGLQETQYF	TGTGCCAGCAGCCCCAGGACTAGCGGGGGGTTGGGCCTACAAGAGACCCAGTACTTC
.	TRBD1	14	TRBJ1-5	TRBV6-6	CASSNRDRNQPQHF	TGTGCCAGCAGTAACCGGGACAGGAATCAGCCCCAGCATTTT
.	.	17	TRBJ2-3	TRBV5-4	CASSSRVAGGATDTQYF	TGTGCCAGCAGCTCCCGGGTGGCGGGCGGGGCCACAGATACGCAGTATTTT
.	.	14	TRBJ2-7	TRBV5-6	CASSFGASPYEQYF	TGTGCCAGCAGCTTTGGGGCCAGCCCCTACGAGCAGTACTTC
.	.	12	TRBJ1-2	TRBV30	CAWSPGLYGYTF	TGTGCCTGGTCTCCGGGACTTTATGGCTACACCTTC
.	TRBD1	13	TRBJ2-1	TRBV7-2	CASSGGQAREQFF	TGTGCCAGCAGCGGGGGACAGGCTAGAGAGCAGTTCTTC
.	.	16	TRBJ1-3	TRBV15	CATSRERFPSGNTIYF	TGTGCCACCAGCAGAGAGAGGTTCCCCTCTGGAAACACCATATATTTT
.	TRBD2	16	TRBJ2-1	TRBV7-2	CASSSQVGTSGTVQFF	TGTGCCAGCAGCTCCCAGGTGGGGACTAGCGGGACCGTGCAGTTCTTC
few	.	14	TRBJ1-1	TRBV6-1	CASSDPGMNTEAFF	TGTGCCAGCAGTGATCCGGGGATGAACACTGAAGCTTTCTTT
.	TRBD1	13	TRBJ2-7	TRBV7-7	CASSSDRGYEQYF	TGTGCCAGCAGCTCGGACAGGGGGTACGAGCAGTACTTC